This TCR beta chain was obtained from a study of CD8 T cells in ankylosing spondylitis. Study-wide results and limits: Made up of about eight highly homologous variants, a TCR beta motif appeared characteristic of ankylosing spondylitis blood. Significantly higher representation of disease-linked clones was reported for matched ankylosing spondylitis synovial fluid.

TCRdb re-analysed the 5' RACE reads in MiXCR, keeping a single row per CDR3 protein. The table has around 540,000 distinct CDR3 sequences, roughly an eighth seen once; the top ten hold about 6.8%. As to this clonotype: The antigen is unknown.

Sample: blood, either unsorted or a sorted T cell fraction (not recorded which). This clonotype was sampled from a male donor with ankylosing spondylitis.

CDR3 nucleotides: TGCGCCAGCAGCTTGGATGGGACAGGTGGAGAGACCCAGTACTTC. This encodes CASSLDGTGGETQYF. V usage is TRBV5-1 and J usage is TRBJ2-5; 8 bases fit TRBD1. This CDR3 contains 15 residues. CDR1 and CDR2 from the germline V gene are SGHRS and YFSETQ. The V segment lost 0 bases and the J segment 4 bases; nucleotides outside the gene matches: 5.